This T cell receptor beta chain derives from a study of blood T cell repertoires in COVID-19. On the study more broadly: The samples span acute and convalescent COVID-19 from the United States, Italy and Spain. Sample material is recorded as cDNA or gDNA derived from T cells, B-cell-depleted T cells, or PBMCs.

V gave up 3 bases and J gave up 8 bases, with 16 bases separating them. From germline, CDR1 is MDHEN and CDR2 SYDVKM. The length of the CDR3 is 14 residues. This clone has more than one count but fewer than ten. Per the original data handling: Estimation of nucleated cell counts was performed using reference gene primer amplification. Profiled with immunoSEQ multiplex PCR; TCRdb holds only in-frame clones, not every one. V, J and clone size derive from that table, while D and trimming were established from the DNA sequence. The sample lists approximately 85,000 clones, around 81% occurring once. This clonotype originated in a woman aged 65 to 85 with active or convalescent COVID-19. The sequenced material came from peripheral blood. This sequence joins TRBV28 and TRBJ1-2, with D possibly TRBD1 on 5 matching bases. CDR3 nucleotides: TGTGCCAGCAGTTTCGCCACAGGTATCGAAGGCTACACCTTC. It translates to CASSFATGIEGYTF.